This T cell receptor beta chain is from a study of post-analysis software for immune sequencing data. At the level of the study: Patients with relapsing-remitting, secondary progressive and progressive-relapsing multiple sclerosis courses were all represented. Broader study findings: Versus controls, multiple sclerosis patients showed significantly lower diversity (normalized Chao1). TRBV segments more frequent in patients than in controls numbered roughly 5 and included TRBV5-6, TRBV5-1 and TRBV20-1. F measure showed strong co-clustering of same-batch samples.

Trimming took off 3 bases at V and 1 base at J, with 9 bases between the two ends. The CDR3 has 14 amino acids. Germline CDR1 and CDR2: LNHNV and YYDKDF (reference sequence). With respect to this clonotype: Its matching antigen is unknown.

Unique molecular identifiers tagged the TCR beta cDNA libraries. The T cell input of about 0.95 to 11 million gave roughly 460,000 cDNA molecules. A single record per CDR3 protein comes from TCRdb applying MiXCR to the PCR reads. Among 350,000 to 500,000 distinct CDR3 sequences listed, roughly 38% were seen once. What was sequenced was blood. This chain connects TRBV15 to TRBJ1-1, with D tentatively TRBD1 (6 bases). The receptor comes from a girl aged 2-10 years with multiple sclerosis. The CDR3 sequence: CATSSSGANTEAFF. The DNA for the CDR3 is TGTGCCACCAGCAGCTCAGGGGCGAACACTGAAGCTTTCTTT.